The text below deals with one T cell receptor (beta chain). Its target is not known. This entry is derived from a study of T cells in localized non-small cell lung cancer. Regarding the study as a whole: It was uninvolved adjacent lung that showed the highest T cell clonality, exceeding tumor. Turning up in adjacent lung were a median approximately 58 of the top 100 tumor clones.

TCRdb keeps only in-frame clones here, not all; method: immunoSEQ multiplex PCR. Of approximately 50,000 clones in the sample, around 83% were seen once. The source material was PBMCs, sampled before any cancer treatment. This receptor was obtained from a man aged 40 to 75 with stage II lung adenocarcinoma.

CDR3 DNA sequence: TGTGCCTACCAATCCGACCCTGGAAACACCATATATTTT. Translated, it gives CAYQSDPGNTIYF. The V call is TRBV30, the J call TRBJ1-3; D gene unclear. Trimming took 7 bases from V and 2 from J, leaving 12 bases between them. The V gene's germline CDR1 is GTSNPN and CDR2 SVGIG (reference sequence). CDR3 length equals 13 residues.